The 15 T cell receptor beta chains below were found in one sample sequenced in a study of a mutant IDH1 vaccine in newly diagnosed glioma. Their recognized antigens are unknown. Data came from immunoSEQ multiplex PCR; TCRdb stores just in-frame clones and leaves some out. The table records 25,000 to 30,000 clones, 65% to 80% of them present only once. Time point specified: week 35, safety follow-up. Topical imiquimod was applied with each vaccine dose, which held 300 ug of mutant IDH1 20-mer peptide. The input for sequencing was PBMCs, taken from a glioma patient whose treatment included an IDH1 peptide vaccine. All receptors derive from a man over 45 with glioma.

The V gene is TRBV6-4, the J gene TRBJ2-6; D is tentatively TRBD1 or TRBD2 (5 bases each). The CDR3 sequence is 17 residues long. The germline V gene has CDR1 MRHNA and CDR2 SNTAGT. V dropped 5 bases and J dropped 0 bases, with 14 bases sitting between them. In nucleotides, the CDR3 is TGTGCCAGCAGTCCGGTGTCAGGGAGCTCTGGGGCCAACGTCCTGACTTTC. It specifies CASSPVSGSSGANVLTF.

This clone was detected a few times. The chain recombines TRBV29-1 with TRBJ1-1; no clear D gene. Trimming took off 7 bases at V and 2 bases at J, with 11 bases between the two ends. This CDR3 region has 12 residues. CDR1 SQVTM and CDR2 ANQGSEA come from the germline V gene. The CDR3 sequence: CSAERENTEAFF. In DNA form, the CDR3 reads TGCAGCGCAGAACGAGAAAACACTGAAGCTTTCTTT.

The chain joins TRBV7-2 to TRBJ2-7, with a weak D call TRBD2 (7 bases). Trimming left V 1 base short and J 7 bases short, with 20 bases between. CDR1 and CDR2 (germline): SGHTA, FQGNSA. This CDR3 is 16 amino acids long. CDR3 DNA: TGTGCCAGCAGCTTAGTAGTAGGACTAGAGGGGGTGGAGCAGTACTTC. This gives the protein CASSLVVGLEGVEQYF.

The CDR3 region is CASSRTGGGTGELFF. CDR3 nucleotide sequence: TGCGCCAGCAGCCGGACAGGGGGAGGGACCGGGGAGCTGTTTTTT. The V call is TRBV4-1, the J call TRBJ2-2; 10 bases align to TRBD1. V was clipped by 4 bases and J by 5 bases; unmatched bases: 4. The CDR3 length is 15 residues. Germline V gene lookup returns CDR1 MGHRA and CDR2 YSYEKL.

The CDR3 nucleotides are TGTGCCAGCACCCTGACAGGGGCGGAGGGGGAGCTGTTTTTT. This gives the protein CASTLTGAEGELFF. The rearrangement joins TRBV2 to TRBJ2-2; the match to TRBD1 covers 8 bases. CDR1 and CDR2 (germline): SNHLY, FYNNEI. V trimming: 7 bases; J trimming: 8 bases; junction bases outside the gene matches: 9. There are 14 residues in the CDR3.

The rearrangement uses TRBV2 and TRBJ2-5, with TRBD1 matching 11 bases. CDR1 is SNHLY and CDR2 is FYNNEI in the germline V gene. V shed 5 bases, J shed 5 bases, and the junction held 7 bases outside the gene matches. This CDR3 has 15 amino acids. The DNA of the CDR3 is TGTGCCAGCAGTATCAGGACAGGGGGCGCGGAGACCCAGTACTTC. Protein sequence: CASSIRTGGAETQYF.

The DNA of the CDR3 is TGTGCCAGCAGTGCCGGGGCAGGCACCATATATTTT. Its protein is CASSAGAGTIYF. The chain couples TRBV25-1 to TRBJ1-3; D possibly corresponds to TRBD1 (5 bases). The CDR3 is 12 amino acids. Trimming left V 4 bases short and J 9 bases short, with 10 bases between. Germline V lookup: CDR1 MGHDK, CDR2 SYGVNS.

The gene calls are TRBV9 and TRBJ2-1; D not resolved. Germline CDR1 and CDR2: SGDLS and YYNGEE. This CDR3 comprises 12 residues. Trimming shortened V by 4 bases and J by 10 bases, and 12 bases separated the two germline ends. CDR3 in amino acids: CASSLDFGEQFF. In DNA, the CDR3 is TGTGCCAGCAGCCTAGATTTCGGGGAGCAGTTCTTC.

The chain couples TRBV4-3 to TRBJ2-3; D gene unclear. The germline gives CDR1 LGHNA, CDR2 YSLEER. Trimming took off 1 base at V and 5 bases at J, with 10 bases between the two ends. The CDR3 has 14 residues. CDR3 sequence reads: CASSQGTRLDTQYF. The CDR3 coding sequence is TGCGCCAGCAGCCAAGGAACTCGTTTAGATACGCAGTATTTT.

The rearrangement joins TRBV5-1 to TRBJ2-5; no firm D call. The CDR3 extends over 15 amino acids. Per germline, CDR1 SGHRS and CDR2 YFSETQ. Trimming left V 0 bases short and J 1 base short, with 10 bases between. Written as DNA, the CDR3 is TGCGCCAGCAGCTTGGTAGCCGCAACCCAAGAGACCCAGTACTTC. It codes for CASSLVAATQETQYF.

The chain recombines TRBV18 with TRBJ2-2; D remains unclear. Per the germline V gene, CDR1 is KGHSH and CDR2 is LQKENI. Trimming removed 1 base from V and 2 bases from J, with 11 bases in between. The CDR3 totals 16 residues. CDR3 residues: CASSPLNPGNTGELFF. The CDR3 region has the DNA TGTGCCAGCTCACCACTAAACCCCGGAAACACCGGGGAGCTGTTTTTT.

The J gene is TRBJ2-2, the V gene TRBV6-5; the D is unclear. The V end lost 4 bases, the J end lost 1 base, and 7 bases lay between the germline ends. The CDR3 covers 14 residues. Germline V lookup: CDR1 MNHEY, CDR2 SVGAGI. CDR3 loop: CASSFRKNTGELFF. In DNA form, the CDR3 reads TGTGCCAGCAGTTTCCGGAAGAACACCGGGGAGCTGTTTTTT.

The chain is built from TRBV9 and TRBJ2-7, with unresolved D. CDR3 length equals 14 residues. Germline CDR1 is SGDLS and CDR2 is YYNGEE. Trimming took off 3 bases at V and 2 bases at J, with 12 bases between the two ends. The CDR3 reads CASSAAAGPYEQYF. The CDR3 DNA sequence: TGTGCCAGCAGCGCCGCTGCTGGACCCTACGAGCAGTACTTC.

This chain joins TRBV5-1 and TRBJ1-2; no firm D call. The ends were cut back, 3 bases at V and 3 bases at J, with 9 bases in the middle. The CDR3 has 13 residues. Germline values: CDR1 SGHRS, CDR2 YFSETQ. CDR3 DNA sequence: TGCGCCAGCAGCTCCGGGAAGCACTATGGCTACACCTTC. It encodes CASSSGKHYGYTF.

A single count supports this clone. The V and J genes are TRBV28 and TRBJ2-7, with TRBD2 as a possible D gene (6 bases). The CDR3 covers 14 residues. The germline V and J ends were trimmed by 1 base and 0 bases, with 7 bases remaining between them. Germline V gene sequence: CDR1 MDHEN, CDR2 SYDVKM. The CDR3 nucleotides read TGTGCCAGCAGTTTATTGACTAGCTCCTACGAGCAGTACTTC. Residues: CASSLLTSSYEQYF.